What follows describes a single T cell receptor beta chain. These data come from a study of blood T cell repertoires in COVID-19. For the study at large: T cells, B-cell-depleted T cells, or PBMCs provided the cDNA or gDNA that served as material.

The CDR3 is 13 amino acids. Assay: immunoSEQ multiplex PCR; the TCRdb copy retains only in-frame clones and omits some. The profile shows around 120,000 clones, around 89% of them singletons. Source material: peripheral blood. The V call is TRBV12-2, the J call TRBJ2-7; no check of the table's D call, TRBD2, against the DNA was made. TRBV12-2 is a pseudogene locus. The origin of this receptor is an older woman with COVID-19, enrolled during active disease. The chain's CDR3 is CASRLRAPYEQYF. The CDR3 nucleotides are TGTGCAAGTCGCTTGCGGGCCCCCTACGAGCAGTACTTC.